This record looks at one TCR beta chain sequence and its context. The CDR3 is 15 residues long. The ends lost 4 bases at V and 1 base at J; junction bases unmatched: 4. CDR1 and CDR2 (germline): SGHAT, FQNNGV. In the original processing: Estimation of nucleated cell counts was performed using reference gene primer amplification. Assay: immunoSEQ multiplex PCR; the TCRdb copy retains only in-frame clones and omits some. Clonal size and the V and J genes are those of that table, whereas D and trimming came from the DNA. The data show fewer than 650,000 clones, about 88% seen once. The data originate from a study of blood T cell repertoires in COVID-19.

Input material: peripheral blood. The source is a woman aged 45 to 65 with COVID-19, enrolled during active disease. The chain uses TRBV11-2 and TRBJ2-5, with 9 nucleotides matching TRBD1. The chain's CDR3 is CASSSVGQGQETQYF. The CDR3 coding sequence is TGTGCCAGCAGCTCCGTGGGACAGGGCCAAGAGACCCAGTACTTC. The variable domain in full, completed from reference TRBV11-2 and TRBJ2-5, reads EAGVAQSPRYKIIEKRQSVAFWCNPISGHATLYWYQQILGQGPKLLIQFQNNGVVDDSQLPKDRFSAERLKGVDSTLKIQPAKLEDSAVYLCASSSVGQGQETQYFGPGTRLLVL.